This is a list of T cell receptor beta chains from one sample in a study of blood T cell repertoires in COVID-19. Generated by immunoSEQ multiplex PCR, the TCRdb table keeps only in-frame clones and is missing some. The sample records fewer than 45,000 clones, about 85% being singletons. Sequencing input: peripheral blood. These receptors were taken from a woman older than 75 with acute or convalescent COVID-19. Each CDR3 is given with its conserved first and last residue. The order of the fields is D gene, clone size, V gene, CDR3 protein. The D gene is left open where the match is weak. Clone size is stated in some rows and not others, as once, few, many or a class when expanded.

.	few	TRBV6-5	CASSSGTTGVRSPLHF
TRBD2	.	TRBV10-3	CAISVASGSVTYNEQFF
.	.	TRBV10-2	CASISGQYLPLAKNIQYF
TRBD1	.	TRBV28	CASSPRRYRGGDTIYF
.	once	TRBV20-1	CSASEIRYEQYF
.	.	TRBV14	CASSPRYIQYF
TRBD2	medium-sized	TRBV2	CASCGGERVGSYEQYF
TRBD2	few	TRBV5-6	CASSSGTRYAELFF
.	.	TRBV3-1/TRBV3-2	CASSQDLGLGGEKLFF
TRBD1	.	TRBV19	CARMTGAETQYF
TRBD2	.	TRBV19	CASRKTSSGSVYEQYF
.	.	TRBV10-3	CAISVGRQKETQYF
.	.	TRBV11-3	CASSLDREQFF
TRBD1	.	TRBV5-1	CASSFLQGAGEQYF